A single sample is the source of the 27 T cell receptor beta chains below, sequenced in a study of blood T cells in healthy people across ages. The use of a sample-barcoded 5' primer and a J-beta primer mix characterized a second PCR of about 7 to 12 cycles. TCRdb itself ran the 5' RACE reads through MiXCR, one entry per CDR3 protein. This table holds about 1.4 million distinct CDR3 sequences, around 59% found once. Sequencing used blood. These receptors came from a young man in good health.

The chain recombines TRBV27 with TRBJ2-7; a possible D gene is TRBD1 (5 bases). CDR3 length: 16 residues. Germline CDR1 is MNHEY and CDR2 is SMNVEV (reference sequence). The V gene lost 6 bases and the J gene lost 3 bases, with 21 bases spanning the gap. The DNA for the CDR3 is TGTGCCAGCAGGCAAATCGCTGCAGACAGAAACTACGAGCAGTACTTC. This encodes CASRQIAADRNYEQYF.

In this sample, this clonotype turned up a few times. V gene TRBV14 combines with J gene TRBJ1-1; D possibly corresponds to TRBD1 (5 bases). The germline V and J ends were trimmed by 6 bases and 4 bases, with 6 bases remaining between them. The length of the CDR3 is 11 residues. The V gene's germline CDR1 is SGHDN and CDR2 FVKESK. The CDR3 sequence is CASRGATEAFF. CDR3 coding DNA: TGTGCCAGCAGAGGGGCCACTGAAGCTTTCTTT.

This clonotype appeared a few times. The genes are TRBV6-5 and TRBJ2-7; D uncertain. CDR3 size: 14 residues. Germline CDR1 MNHEY, CDR2 SVGAGI. Trimming left V 2 bases short and J 1 base short, with 9 bases between. CDR3 region: CASSYAGASYEQYF. The CDR3 DNA reads TGTGCCAGCAGTTACGCCGGCGCATCCTACGAGCAGTACTTC.

V gene TRBV3-1 combines with J gene TRBJ2-3; 8 bases match TRBD2. The trim removed 0 bases at V and 0 bases at J, leaving 17 bases unmatched. The CDR3 sequence is 21 residues long. Germline V CDR1 and CDR2: LGHDT, YNNKEL (reference sequence). The CDR3 bases are TGTGCCAGCAGCCAAGAAGGGCTAGCGGGCCCTTTCGACACTAGCACAGATACGCAGTATTTT. It is translated as CASSQEGLAGPFDTSTDTQYF.

The chain joins TRBV20-1 to TRBJ1-2; possible D gene TRBD1, 5 bases. This CDR3 contains 13 residues. Germline loops: CDR1 DFQATT, CDR2 SNEGSKA (reference sequence). Between the trimmed V and J ends, which lost 6 bases and 2 bases, there was a span of 13 bases. CDR3 loop: CSARDSENYGYTF. In DNA, the CDR3 is TGCAGTGCGAGGGACTCGGAGAACTATGGCTACACCTTC.

The chain has TRBV6-1 and TRBJ2-3; D is unclear. This CDR3 spans 12 amino acids. Germline V gene sequence: CDR1 MNHNS, CDR2 SASEGT. The V end was cut by 7 bases, the J end by 6 bases, with 11 bases between. CDR3: CASKDPVDTQYF. CDR3 sequence (DNA): TGTGCCAGCAAGGACCCCGTTGATACGCAGTATTTT.

The V gene is TRBV4-2, the J gene TRBJ2-1; TRBD2 agrees at 10 bases. The germline V gene has CDR1 LGHNA and CDR2 YNFKEQ. CDR3 size: 15 residues. Germline trimming cut 6 bases from V and 6 bases from J; bases unmatched to any gene: 8. CDR3 nucleotide sequence: TGTGCCAGCAGGCCACTAGCGGGATCCCTCAATGAGCAGTTCTTC. Its translation: CASRPLAGSLNEQFF.

The J gene is TRBJ2-5, the V gene TRBV28; D might be TRBD1 (6 bases). Trimming removed 5 bases from V and 11 bases from J, with 27 bases in between. Germline loops: CDR1 MDHEN, CDR2 SYDVKM. This CDR3 spans 16 amino acids. The CDR3 DNA follows: TGTGCCAGCAGTACCTGGGACACCAGACCCTACGATGAGCAGTACTTC. Its translation: CASSTWDTRPYDEQYF.

The J gene is TRBJ2-4, the V gene TRBV2; 7 positions match TRBD1. With the DNA end fitting TRBJ2-7 better, the J assignment may be wrong. The CDR3 runs 14 residues. Germline V gene lookup returns CDR1 SNHLY and CDR2 FYNNEI. CDR3 in amino acids: CATNRDSASYEQYF. CDR3 nucleotide sequence: TGTGCCACCAACCGGGACAGCGCTTCCTACGAGCAGTACTTC.

This clonotype was counted only a few times. The J gene is TRBJ1-1, the V gene TRBV7-9; tentatively, D is TRBD1 (6 bases). CDR1 and CDR2 (germline): SEHNR, FQNEAQ (reference sequence). The CDR3 length is 17 residues. Trimming removed 5 bases at V and 11 bases at J, with 30 bases between. The CDR3 nucleotides read TGTGCCAGCAGCGCACTTAAGCCCGGACAGAAAGGTCTAGGGGCTTTCTTT. The encoded protein is CASSALKPGQKGLGAFF.

The chain couples TRBV5-1 to TRBJ2-1; 9 bases match TRBD1. The V segment lost 4 bases and the J segment 7 bases; nucleotides outside the gene matches: 6. This CDR3 contains 14 residues. Germline V gene data show CDR1 as SGHRS and CDR2 as YFSETQ. In nucleotides, the CDR3 is TGCGCCAGCAGCCACCCCGGGACAGGGAATGAGCAGTTCTTC. Encoded protein: CASSHPGTGNEQFF.

This clonotype was seen a few times. This chain connects TRBV3-1 to TRBJ2-5, with D unresolved. The J call may be mistaken, given a closer DNA end match to TRBJ2-7. Germline V gene data show CDR1 as LGHDT and CDR2 as YNNKEL (reference sequence). CDR3 size: 12 residues. The CDR3 is CASSQVMREQYF. Written as DNA, the CDR3 is TGTGCCAGCAGCCAAGTCATGCGCGAGCAGTACTTC.

The chain couples TRBV6-5 to TRBJ2-1, with unresolved D. Trimming shortened V by 0 bases and J by 5 bases, and 5 bases separated the two germline ends. Germline CDR1 is MNHEY and CDR2 is SVGAGI. This CDR3 is 13 amino acids long. The CDR3, as DNA: TGTGCCAGCAGTTACTCCCCAAACAATGAGCAGTTCTTC. This translates into CASSYSPNNEQFF.

The chain is built from TRBV6-5 and TRBJ2-1; no clear D gene. Germline V gives CDR1 MNHEY, CDR2 SVGAGI. CDR3 length: 13 residues. The germline V and J ends were trimmed by 6 bases and 5 bases, with 11 bases remaining between them. The CDR3 region has the DNA TGTGCCAGCAGAAGGGCTAGGAACAATGAGCAGTTCTTC. Protein sequence: CASRRARNNEQFF.

The CDR3 loop reads CSARPRGLNEKLFF. DNA of the CDR3: TGCAGTGCTAGACCCCGGGGACTCAACGAAAAACTGTTTTTT. V and J are TRBV20-1 and TRBJ1-4; tentative D call: TRBD1 (5 bases). Between the trimmed V and J ends, which lost 2 bases and 8 bases, there was a span of 15 bases. Germline V gene sequence: CDR1 DFQATT, CDR2 SNEGSKA (reference sequence). The CDR3 has 14 amino acids.

The chain is built from TRBV20-1 and TRBJ2-5; D is uncertain. This CDR3 has 17 residues. The germline gives CDR1 DFQATT, CDR2 SNEGSKA (reference sequence). V lost 0 bases to trimming and J lost 11 bases, with 28 bases between them. The CDR3 region has the DNA TGCAGTGCTAGAGACAGGCGGCCACTACCGACCAGCGATGAGCAGTACTTC. As protein: CSARDRRPLPTSDEQYF.

The rearrangement uses TRBV20-1 and TRBJ1-2; tentative D call: TRBD1 (5 bases). Looked up from germline, CDR1 is DFQATT and CDR2 is SNEGSKA (reference sequence). The CDR3 has 17 residues. The V end lost 0 bases, the J end lost 5 bases, and 22 bases lay between the germline ends. CDR3 DNA: TGCAGTGCTAGAGACGTTGCTTTTAGTGGGGGTTTTTATGGCTACACCTTC. It is translated as CSARDVAFSGGFYGYTF.

This clonotype was found a few times. The rearrangement uses TRBV10-3 and TRBJ2-3; D gene unclear. V gave up 0 bases and J gave up 5 bases, with 9 bases separating them. Germline lookup yields CDR1 ENHRY and CDR2 SYGVKD. The CDR3 totals 14 residues. The CDR3 region is CAISESTTGDTQYF. CDR3 in DNA: TGTGCCATCAGTGAGTCGACAACGGGAGATACGCAGTATTTT.

This chain connects TRBV7-2 to TRBJ2-3; D unclear. The CDR3 extends over 13 amino acids. Germline loops: CDR1 SGHTA, CDR2 FQGNSA. Trimming shortened V by 6 bases and J by 6 bases, and 13 bases separated the two germline ends. The CDR3 is CASRRIGLDTQYF. The CDR3 coding sequence is TGTGCCAGCAGGAGAATCGGGCTGGATACGCAGTATTTT.

J is TRBJ2-2 and V is TRBV4-2, with 10 bases fitting TRBD2. This CDR3 has 18 amino acids. V shed 0 bases and J 3 bases; nucleotides not matched to a gene: 7. Germline V gene data show CDR1 as LGHNA and CDR2 as YNFKEQ. The CDR3: CASSQDGLAVPYTGELFF. The CDR3 DNA is TGTGCCAGCAGCCAAGATGGACTAGCGGTTCCTTACACCGGGGAGCTGTTTTTT.

This clonotype was seen a handful of times. Mismatch with germline at one junction end may stem from a read error. The gene calls are TRBV20-1 and TRBJ2-1, with TRBD2 matching 8 bases. The CDR3 length is 14 residues. The V gene's germline CDR1 is DFQATT and CDR2 SNEGSKA (reference sequence). The CDR3 here is CSAQTGTRYNEQFF. CDR3 nucleotides: TGCAGTGCCCAAACGGGGACTAGGTACAACGAGCAGTTCTTC.

The genes are TRBV6-5 and TRBJ2-5, with D maybe TRBD2 (7 bases). CDR3 length: 15 residues. The germline V gene has CDR1 MNHEY and CDR2 SVGAGI. The ends were cut back, 2 bases at V and 4 bases at J, with 14 bases in the middle. CDR3 bases: TGTGCCAGCAGTTACGCGAATGGGGGGGCAGAGACCCAGTACTTC. Protein product: CASSYANGGAETQYF.

The chain carries TRBV12-3 or TRBV12-4 and TRBJ1-2; a weak D match, TRBD1 (6 bases). The length of the CDR3 is 12 residues. V lost 5 bases and J lost 6, with 10 bases in between. The CDR3 nucleotides are TGTGCCAGCAGTGGGGGGCTAAATGGCTACACCTTC. Translation: CASSGGLNGYTF.

The rearrangement joins TRBV20-1 to TRBJ2-4; D not resolved. The end of the DNA fits TRBJ2-7 better, so the J call may be wrong. The germline CDR1 and CDR2 sequences are DFQATT and SNEGSKA (reference sequence). CDR3 size: 17 residues. In nucleotides, the CDR3 is TGCAGTGCTAGAGAATCCTCGAGGCCAGCCTACCCTTTCGAGCAGTACTTC. This translates into CSARESSRPAYPFEQYF.

V and J are TRBV7-9 and TRBJ1-5; D unresolved. CDR1 is SEHNR and CDR2 is FQNEAQ in the germline V gene (reference sequence). Trimming shortened V by 4 bases and J by 1 base, and 8 bases separated the two germline ends. This CDR3 spans 14 amino acids. The CDR3 nucleotides are TGTGCCAGCAGCTCGGAAGGGAGCAATCAGCCCCAGCATTTT. The encoded protein is CASSSEGSNQPQHF.

The chain couples TRBV2 to TRBJ2-7, with 7 bases lining up with TRBD1. The CDR3 sequence is 14 residues long. The germline CDR1 and CDR2 sequences are SNHLY and FYNNEI. J lost 0 bases, V lost 7 bases, and 6 bases had no gene match. The CDR3 reads CASIARDSSYEQYF. The CDR3 DNA follows: TGTGCCAGCATCGCTCGGGACAGCTCCTACGAGCAGTACTTC. Full variable domain (outside the CDR3, taken from reference TRBV2 and TRBJ2-7): EPEVTQTPSHQVTQMGQEVILRCVPISNHLYFYWYRQILGQKVEFLVSFYNNEISEKSEIFDDQFSVERPDGSNFTLKIRSTKLEDSAMYFCASIARDSSYEQYFGPGTRLTVT.

V gene TRBV4-2 combines with J gene TRBJ2-4; 7 bases map to TRBD1. The end of the DNA is better explained by TRBJ2-7, so the J call may be wrong. CDR1 and CDR2 from the germline V gene are LGHNA and YNFKEQ. There are 14 residues in the CDR3. The DNA for the CDR3 is TGTGCCAGCAGCCCCGGGACAGCCCGCTACGAGCAGTACTTC. This translates into CASSPGTARYEQYF.